Presented here are 9 T cell receptor beta chains from one specimen sequenced in a study of T cell responses to AZD1222 COVID-19 vaccine. Sequencing used immunoSEQ multiplex PCR; TCRdb keeps in-frame clones, though not all of them. The sample has under 200,000 clones, roughly nine tenths seen once. This specimen consisted of peripheral blood, obtained on day 0 of AZD1222 vaccination. Receptor source: an adult in good health.

The V gene is TRBV19, the J gene TRBJ1-1; the match to TRBD1 covers 9 bases. This CDR3 region has 18 residues. The germline CDR1 and CDR2 sequences are LNHDA and SQIVND (reference sequence). Trimming at V came to 5 bases and at J to 0 bases, leaving 13 bases not matched to a gene. This CDR3 is CASSRRGTGLTMNTEAFF. The DNA of the CDR3 is TGTGCCAGTAGTCGTCGGGGGACAGGGCTTACCATGAACACTGAAGCTTTCTTT. The entire variable domain, with the rest obtained from reference TRBV19 and TRBJ1-1, is as follows: DGGITQSPKYLFRKEGQNVTLSCEQNLNHDAMYWYRQDPGQGLRLIYYSQIVNDFQKGDIAEGYSVSREKKESFPLTVTSAQKNPTAFYLCASSRRGTGLTMNTEAFFGQGTRLTVV.

A few counts support this clone. This rearrangement joins TRBV14 to TRBJ2-7, with a possible D match to TRBD1 (6 bases). Germline assignment: CDR1 SGHDN and CDR2 FVKESK. The CDR3 is made up of 14 amino acids. The V gene lost 3 bases and the J gene lost 5 bases, with 14 bases spanning the gap. The CDR3 DNA is TGTGCCAGCAGCCATCTAGACAGGTTTCACGAGCAGTACTTC. Protein: CASSHLDRFHEQYF.

This sequence joins TRBV27 and TRBJ2-1; a possible D gene is TRBD2 (6 bases). CDR3 size: 15 residues. Trimming cost V 8 bases and J 10 bases, with 24 bases left between them. Germline CDR1 reads MNHEY; CDR2 reads SMNVEV (reference sequence). CDR3 amino acids: CASSSVGTPLREQFF. For the CDR3, the DNA is TGTGCCAGCTCCTCCGTCGGGACTCCCCTTAGGGAGCAGTTCTTC.

The rearrangement uses TRBV18 and TRBJ1-6; a weak D match, TRBD1 (5 bases). Per germline, CDR1 KGHSH and CDR2 LQKENI. The CDR3 spans 16 residues. The V end was cut by 0 bases, the J end by 5 bases, with 11 bases between. The CDR3 DNA is TGTGCCAGCTCACCACCGTCGAGACAGCATAATTCACCCCTCCACTTT. Amino acid sequence: CASSPPSRQHNSPLHF. The whole variable domain, remainder taken from reference TRBV18 and TRBJ1-6, is NAGVMQNPRHLVRRRGQEARLRCSPMKGHSHVYWYRQLPEEGLKFMVYLQKENIIDESGMPKERFSAEFPKEGPSILRIQQVVRGDSAAYFCASSPPSRQHNSPLHFGNGTRLTVT.

The chain carries TRBV18 and TRBJ2-1; D is possibly TRBD2 (6 bases). The germline gives CDR1 KGHSH, CDR2 LQKENI. This CDR3 comprises 18 residues. With 4 bases removed from V and 2 bases from J, the gap between germline ends came to 21 bases. This CDR3 is CASSLNKIGGRPYNEQFF. DNA for the CDR3: TGTGCCAGCTCACTGAACAAAATCGGGGGTAGGCCCTACAATGAGCAGTTCTTC.

The J gene is TRBJ2-5, the V gene TRBV30; 7 bases line up with TRBD1. The CDR3 runs 14 residues. Germline CDR1 is GTSNPN and CDR2 is SVGIG (reference sequence). Germline trimming cut 2 bases from V and 4 bases from J; bases unmatched to any gene: 7. CDR3 DNA sequence: TGTGCCTGGAGTTCTGGGACAGCATTAGAGACCCAGTACTTC. This translates into CAWSSGTALETQYF.

The V gene is TRBV3-1 (or the pseudogene TRBV3-2), the J gene TRBJ1-4; TRBD1 agrees at 11 bases. J lost 7 bases, V lost 1 base, and 14 bases had no gene match. Germline V gene sequence: CDR1 LGHDT, CDR2 YNNKEL (reference sequence). The length of the CDR3 is 19 residues. CDR3 in amino acids: CASSQVGESIGTGGEKLFF. DNA for the CDR3: TGTGCCAGCAGCCAAGTAGGCGAAAGTATAGGGACAGGGGGTGAAAAACTGTTTTTT.

The chain employs TRBV2 and TRBJ2-1; TRBD2 matches 9 bases. Trimming took 4 bases from V and 10 from J; bases not matched to a gene: 11. Germline V lookup: CDR1 SNHLY, CDR2 FYNNEI. The CDR3 loop spans 15 amino acids. CDR3 in amino acids: CASSAGTSSIEEQFF. Written as DNA, the CDR3 is TGTGCCAGCAGTGCCGGGACTAGCAGTATTGAGGAGCAGTTCTTC. Full variable domain (remainder filled in from reference TRBV2 and TRBJ2-1): EPEVTQTPSHQVTQMGQEVILRCVPISNHLYFYWYRQILGQKVEFLVSFYNNEISEKSEIFDDQFSVERPDGSNFTLKIRSTKLEDSAMYFCASSAGTSSIEEQFFGPGTRLTVL.

The chain carries TRBV28 and TRBJ2-2; D unresolved. Germline values: CDR1 MDHEN, CDR2 SYDVKM. V lost 8 bases and J lost 6, with 19 bases in between. The CDR3 is made up of 15 amino acids. CDR3 sequence: CASGDKLEGAGELFF. Here the CDR3 DNA reads TGTGCCAGCGGGGATAAACTGGAAGGCGCCGGGGAGCTGTTTTTT.